This T cell receptor (beta chain) was documented in a study of blood T cells in healthy people across ages. PCR was performed a second time for about 7 to 12 cycles using a sample-barcoded 5' primer and a J-beta primer mix. Through a template-switch adaptor with 12 random nucleotides, each cDNA molecule received a tag. TCRdb reprocessed the 5' RACE reads via MiXCR and lists one record per CDR3 protein. The sample records more than 700,000 distinct CDR3 sequences, less than 70% being singletons. The CDR3 covers 13 residues. V was cut by 1 base and J by 8 bases, with 14 bases left in between. Germline V gives CDR1 DFQATT, CDR2 SNEGSKA (reference sequence). Every donor provided approximately 10 milliliters of peripheral blood. Study-wide findings and caveats: Roughly linear age-related decline in beta diversity appeared, significant by age 40.

The sample holds many counts of this clonotype. As yet, its antigen is unknown. V usage is TRBV20-1 and J usage is TRBJ1-2; D uncertain. The sequencing input was blood. The receptor was derived from an elderly man in good health. CDR3 in amino acids: CSARVAESRGYTF. The DNA of the CDR3 is TGCAGTGCTAGAGTGGCAGAATCGAGGGGCTACACCTTC.